This T cell receptor beta chain was observed in a study of blood T cells in healthy people across ages. Study-wide points: When set beside aged donors, long-lived donors presented more naive CD4+ cells and higher diversity. Possibly confounding the expanded clonotype changes was the fact that donor CMV status was unknown. No conclusive comparison of naive versus antigen-experienced cells was possible with unsorted PBMCs.

The second PCR ran about 6 to 11 cycles with a sample-barcoded 5' primer and J-beta primers. Each cDNA molecule received a tag from a template-switch adaptor that had 12 random nucleotides. TCRdb independently ran MiXCR on the 5' RACE reads; one entry per CDR3 protein. The profile covers hundreds of thousands of distinct CDR3 sequences, with approximately 59% appearing a single time and more than 35% taken by the ten largest. This clonotype was seen a handful of times. Its antigen is as yet unknown. The ends were cut back, 3 bases at V and 5 bases at J, with 17 bases in the middle. CDR1 and CDR2 (germline): DFQATT, SNEGSKA (reference sequence). The CDR3 spans 14 residues.

Source material: blood. This clonotype was sampled from a man aged 60 to 69 in good health. The chain recombines TRBV20-1 with TRBJ2-7; the D gene could be TRBD1 or TRBD2 (6 bases each). The CDR3 region is CSASYLRGGDEQYF. CDR3 nucleotide sequence: TGCAGTGCTAGTTATCTCAGGGGAGGAGACGAGCAGTACTTC.